Sequencing of this T cell receptor (beta chain) was carried out in a study of response to subunit inactivated influenza vaccine. In TCRdb, the RT-PCR reads were re-called with MiXCR into one record per CDR3 protein. The sample contains around 580,000 distinct CDR3 sequences, roughly 10% of which appear only once. To note about this clonotype: Its specificity is not known.

Study findings and constraints: Authors suggested few new T cells are recruited by each seasonal influenza vaccination.

The sample here was PBMCs from blood, taken on the day of vaccination. The receptor was isolated from a man in his fifties who received an inactivated influenza vaccine.

The chain's CDR3 is CASSFGDRGLEQYF. Written as DNA, the CDR3 is TGCGCCAGCAGCTTTGGAGACAGGGGCCTCGAGCAGTACTTC. The rearrangement links TRBV5-1 to TRBJ2-7, with 8 bases identical to TRBD1. J was trimmed by 6 bases and V by 2 bases; bases with no gene match: 7. There are 14 residues in the CDR3. CDR1 is SGHRS, CDR2 YFSETQ, per germline.